These T cell receptor beta chains were read from a single sample in a study of blood T cell repertoires in COVID-19. This table comes from immunoSEQ multiplex PCR, and its TCRdb copy is limited to in-frame clones, with some not included. The profile shows about 480,000 clones, over 75% of them singletons. Sample: PBMCs or T cells enriched from blood (not recorded which). The receptor source for this set is a woman aged 40 to 50 who had recovered from COVID-19. The CDR3 runs from the conserved cysteine through the conserved F or W. D genes are given only for firm matches. The size field is filled for only some rows; it gives once, few, many or a size class.

v_call: TRBV5-1
clone_size: -
d_call: -
j_call: TRBJ2-1
cdr3_aa: CASSLFTGNNEQFF
cdr3_nt: TGCGCCAGCAGCTTGTTTACAGGGAACAATGAGCAGTTCTTC

v_call: TRBV3-1/TRBV3-2
clone_size: once
d_call: TRBD2
j_call: TRBJ2-1
cdr3_aa: CASSLGLAGSNEQFF
cdr3_nt: TGTGCCAGCAGCCTGGGACTAGCGGGGTCAAATGAGCAGTTCTTC

v_call: TRBV18
clone_size: -
d_call: -
j_call: TRBJ2-3
cdr3_aa: CASSQSTGVTQYF
cdr3_nt: TGTGCCAGCTCCCAATCGACAGGCGTTACGCAGTATTTT

v_call: TRBV19
clone_size: once
d_call: TRBD2
j_call: TRBJ2-7
cdr3_aa: CASSPRSAGGLPYEQYF
cdr3_nt: TGTGCCAGTAGTCCCAGATCAGCGGGAGGCCTTCCCTACGAGCAGTACTTC

v_call: TRBV27
clone_size: -
d_call: -
j_call: TRBJ1-1
cdr3_aa: CASSLQRGGGTEAFF
cdr3_nt: TGTGCCAGCAGTTTACAAAGAGGGGGAGGGACTGAAGCTTTCTTT

v_call: TRBV9
clone_size: -
d_call: -
j_call: TRBJ2-7
cdr3_aa: CASSVAAATGFHEQYF
cdr3_nt: TGTGCCAGCAGCGTAGCAGCTGCTACAGGGTTCCACGAGCAGTACTTC

v_call: TRBV27
clone_size: -
d_call: -
j_call: TRBJ2-2
cdr3_aa: CASSLSVSVGGELFF
cdr3_nt: TGTGCCAGCAGTTTATCGGTCAGCGTTGGCGGGGAGCTGTTTTTT

v_call: TRBV27
clone_size: once
d_call: TRBD1
j_call: TRBJ2-1
cdr3_aa: CASSGGQGHNEQFF
cdr3_nt: TGTGCCAGCAGTGGGGGACAGGGACACAATGAGCAGTTCTTC

v_call: TRBV6-2/TRBV6-3
clone_size: -
d_call: -
j_call: TRBJ2-7
cdr3_aa: CASSYETGTLSSYEQYF
cdr3_nt: TGTGCCAGCAGTTACGAGACCGGGACACTGAGCTCCTACGAGCAGTACTTC

v_call: TRBV18
clone_size: -
d_call: TRBD1
j_call: TRBJ1-5
cdr3_aa: CASSTDRGEGQPQHF
cdr3_nt: TGTGCCAGCTCAACCGACAGGGGAGAAGGTCAGCCCCAGCATTTT

v_call: TRBV5-1
clone_size: once
d_call: TRBD1
j_call: TRBJ2-1
cdr3_aa: CASSPGGTGDNEQFF
cdr3_nt: TGCGCCAGCAGCCCGGGGGGGACAGGGGACAATGAGCAGTTCTTC

v_call: TRBV6-5
clone_size: -
d_call: -
j_call: TRBJ1-4
cdr3_aa: CASKDRSTNEKLFF
cdr3_nt: TGTGCCAGTAAGGACAGATCCACTAATGAAAAACTGTTTTTT

v_call: TRBV7-6
clone_size: -
d_call: -
j_call: TRBJ1-1
cdr3_aa: CASSLSPGNTEAFF
cdr3_nt: TGTGCCAGCAGCTTATCCCCAGGGAACACTGAAGCTTTCTTT

v_call: TRBV21-1
clone_size: -
d_call: -
j_call: TRBJ2-1
cdr3_aa: CASSKGRANRNPYNEQFF
cdr3_nt: TGTGCCAGCAGCAAAGGGAGGGCCAACAGGAACCCATACAATGAGCAGTTCTTC

v_call: TRBV5-1
clone_size: -
d_call: TRBD2
j_call: TRBJ2-7
cdr3_aa: CASSLLGEGSYEQYF
cdr3_nt: TGCGCCAGCAGCCTCCTGGGGGAGGGCTCCTACGAGCAGTACTTC

v_call: TRBV12-3/TRBV12-4
clone_size: -
d_call: -
j_call: TRBJ2-5
cdr3_aa: CASSPVFQETQYF
cdr3_nt: TGTGCCAGCAGTCCGGTCTTCCAAGAGACCCAGTACTTC

v_call: TRBV27
clone_size: -
d_call: TRBD2
j_call: TRBJ2-7
cdr3_aa: CASSPTFLVAGGYEQYF
cdr3_nt: TGTGCCAGCAGTCCCACCTTTCTGGTGGCGGGAGGGTACGAGCAGTACTTC

v_call: TRBV20-1
clone_size: -
d_call: -
j_call: TRBJ1-2
cdr3_aa: CSASPGINYGYTF
cdr3_nt: TGCAGTGCTAGTCCAGGGATCAACTATGGCTACACCTTC

v_call: TRBV3-1/TRBV3-2
clone_size: -
d_call: TRBD2
j_call: TRBJ2-1
cdr3_aa: CASSERGLAASQQFF
cdr3_nt: TGTGCCAGCAGCGAGAGGGGACTAGCGGCCTCTCAGCAGTTCTTC

v_call: TRBV11-2
clone_size: once
d_call: TRBD1
j_call: TRBJ2-1
cdr3_aa: CASSSGQGPYNEQFF
cdr3_nt: TGTGCCAGCAGCTCGGGACAGGGACCCTACAATGAGCAGTTCTTC

v_call: TRBV5-8
clone_size: -
d_call: TRBD1
j_call: TRBJ1-2
cdr3_aa: CASSGATGGLDYGYTF
cdr3_nt: TGTGCCAGCAGCGGGGCGACAGGGGGTCTAGACTATGGCTACACCTTC

v_call: TRBV10-2
clone_size: many
d_call: TRBD1
j_call: TRBJ2-7
cdr3_aa: CASSDHPGGGNEQYF
cdr3_nt: TGCGCCAGCAGTGATCATCCAGGGGGCGGGAACGAGCAGTACTTC

v_call: TRBV7-9
clone_size: -
d_call: -
j_call: TRBJ2-3
cdr3_aa: CASSLQGIGTDTQYF
cdr3_nt: TGTGCCAGCAGCTTACAGGGAATTGGCACAGATACGCAGTATTTT

v_call: TRBV5-1
clone_size: -
d_call: -
j_call: TRBJ2-6
cdr3_aa: CASSLGESGANVLTF
cdr3_nt: TGCGCCAGCAGCTTGGGAGAGTCTGGGGCCAACGTCCTGACTTTC

v_call: TRBV10-1
clone_size: -
d_call: TRBD2
j_call: TRBJ2-1
cdr3_aa: CASSDESRGGDEQFF
cdr3_nt: TGCGCCAGCAGTGACGAATCAAGGGGAGGGGATGAGCAGTTCTTC

v_call: TRBV19
clone_size: -
d_call: -
j_call: TRBJ1-5
cdr3_aa: CASSTYRDRVEPQHF
cdr3_nt: TGTGCCAGTAGCACCTACAGGGATCGTGTGGAGCCCCAGCATTTT

v_call: TRBV6-4
clone_size: -
d_call: -
j_call: TRBJ2-7
cdr3_aa: CASSERAFSYEQYF
cdr3_nt: TGTGCCAGCAGTGAGAGAGCGTTCTCCTACGAGCAGTACTTC

v_call: TRBV24-1
clone_size: -
d_call: -
j_call: TRBJ2-2
cdr3_aa: CATSDLGRGDSGELFF
cdr3_nt: TGTGCCACCAGTGATTTAGGCAGGGGGGATTCCGGGGAGCTGTTTTTT

v_call: TRBV14
clone_size: -
d_call: TRBD2
j_call: TRBJ2-3
cdr3_aa: CASSQGWTSGYTDTQYF
cdr3_nt: TGTGCCAGCAGCCAAGGTTGGACTAGCGGATACACAGATACGCAGTATTTT

v_call: TRBV9
clone_size: -
d_call: -
j_call: TRBJ2-3
cdr3_aa: CASSPAGGTQYF
cdr3_nt: TGTGCCAGCAGCCCTGCCGGCGGTACGCAGTATTTT

v_call: TRBV19
clone_size: -
d_call: -
j_call: TRBJ2-3
cdr3_aa: CASSIGINRVGGTDTQYF
cdr3_nt: TGTGCCAGTAGTATAGGGATTAACAGGGTTGGGGGCACAGATACGCAGTATTTT

v_call: TRBV19
clone_size: -
d_call: -
j_call: TRBJ1-4
cdr3_aa: CASSLGRNEKLFF
cdr3_nt: TGTGCCAGTAGTCTGGGGCGTAATGAAAAACTGTTTTTT

v_call: TRBV18
clone_size: -
d_call: -
j_call: TRBJ1-2
cdr3_aa: CASSPNMGSDGYTF
cdr3_nt: TGTGCCAGCTCGCCAAATATGGGGAGCGATGGCTACACCTTC

v_call: TRBV7-2
clone_size: -
d_call: TRBD2
j_call: TRBJ2-3
cdr3_aa: CASSLASGSLDTQYF
cdr3_nt: TGTGCCAGCAGCTTAGCTAGCGGGAGTTTGGATACGCAGTATTTT

v_call: TRBV6-2/TRBV6-3
clone_size: -
d_call: TRBD1
j_call: TRBJ2-7
cdr3_aa: CASSYSRTGAYYEQYF
cdr3_nt: TGTGCCAGCAGTTACTCAAGGACAGGAGCATACTACGAGCAGTACTTC

v_call: TRBV12-5
clone_size: -
d_call: -
j_call: TRBJ2-5
cdr3_aa: CASGLPTGLYQETQYF
cdr3_nt: TGTGCTAGTGGTTTGCCGACAGGCCTGTACCAAGAGACCCAGTACTTC

v_call: TRBV19
clone_size: -
d_call: -
j_call: TRBJ2-7
cdr3_aa: CATKTNEQYF
cdr3_nt: TGTGCCACCAAAACAAACGAGCAGTACTTC

v_call: TRBV3-1/TRBV3-2
clone_size: -
d_call: -
j_call: TRBJ2-7
cdr3_aa: CASRQGGVYEQYF
cdr3_nt: TGTGCCAGCAGACAGGGCGGCGTATACGAGCAGTACTTC

v_call: TRBV11-3
clone_size: -
d_call: TRBD2
j_call: TRBJ2-7
cdr3_aa: CASSSPGLAGGDPYEQYF
cdr3_nt: TGTGCCAGCAGCTCCCCTGGACTAGCGGGGGGGGACCCCTACGAGCAGTACTTC

v_call: TRBV2
clone_size: -
d_call: TRBD1
j_call: TRBJ1-2
cdr3_aa: CASSRQGWDGYTF
cdr3_nt: TGTGCCAGCAGTAGACAGGGTTGGGATGGCTACACCTTC

v_call: TRBV4-3
clone_size: once
d_call: -
j_call: TRBJ2-3
cdr3_aa: CASSQAGSTDTQYF
cdr3_nt: TGCGCCAGCAGCCAAGCGGGGAGCACAGATACGCAGTATTTT

v_call: TRBV19
clone_size: -
d_call: TRBD1
j_call: TRBJ1-1
cdr3_aa: CASSTGQIMNTEAFF
cdr3_nt: TGTGCCAGTAGTACGGGACAGATCATGAACACTGAAGCTTTCTTT

v_call: TRBV2
clone_size: -
d_call: -
j_call: TRBJ1-3
cdr3_aa: CASSSGYFSGNTIYF
cdr3_nt: TGTGCCAGCAGTTCGGGGTACTTCTCTGGAAACACCATATATTTT

v_call: TRBV6-6
clone_size: once
d_call: TRBD1
j_call: TRBJ1-1
cdr3_aa: CASSSLQGADTEAFF
cdr3_nt: TGTGCCAGCAGTTCGTTACAGGGGGCCGACACTGAAGCTTTCTTT